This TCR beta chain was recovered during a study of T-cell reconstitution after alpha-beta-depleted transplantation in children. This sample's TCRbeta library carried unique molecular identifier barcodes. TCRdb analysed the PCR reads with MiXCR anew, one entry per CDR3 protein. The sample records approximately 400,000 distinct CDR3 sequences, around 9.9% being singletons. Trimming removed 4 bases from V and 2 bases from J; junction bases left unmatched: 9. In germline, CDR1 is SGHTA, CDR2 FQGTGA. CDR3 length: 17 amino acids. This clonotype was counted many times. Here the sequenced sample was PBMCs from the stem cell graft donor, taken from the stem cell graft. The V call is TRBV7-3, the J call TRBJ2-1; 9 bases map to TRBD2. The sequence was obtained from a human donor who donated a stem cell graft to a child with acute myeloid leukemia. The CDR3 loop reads CASSSWELAGTYNEQFF. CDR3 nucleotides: TGTGCCAGCAGCTCCTGGGAGCTAGCGGGGACCTACAATGAGCAGTTCTTC.